This T cell receptor (beta chain) originates from a study of CXCR3-negative and CXCR3-positive naive CD8 T cells. Study findings and constraints: Relative to CXCR3-negative naive cells, CXCR3-positive naive cells had more hydrophobic TRB CDR3s.

The CDR3 sequence is 16 residues long. Looked up from germline, CDR1 is SQVTM and CDR2 is ANQGSEA. Through 5' RACE with UMI labels, the TRB cDNA libraries were prepared. TCRdb reprocessed the 5' RACE reads, keeping one entry per CDR3 protein, no DNA. In total, the table holds around 160,000 distinct CDR3 sequences. A CD45RO-CCR7+CD27+CD95- profile was what naive CD8+ T cells displayed. In regard to this clonotype: Antigen: not known.

This TCR came from a human donor in good health. Some clones in this sample may be carry-over from other donors' samples. Sequences were obtained from naive CXCR3+ CD8+ T cells from blood. The subset is: CD45RO-CCR7+CD27+CD95- naive CD8+ T cells expressing CXCR3 (TNR3+). The chain recombines TRBV29-1 with TRBJ1-1; TCRdb gives TRBD1 as the D gene, but with no DNA this cannot be confirmed. Here the CDR3 reads CSVATIKAGTPMGAFF.